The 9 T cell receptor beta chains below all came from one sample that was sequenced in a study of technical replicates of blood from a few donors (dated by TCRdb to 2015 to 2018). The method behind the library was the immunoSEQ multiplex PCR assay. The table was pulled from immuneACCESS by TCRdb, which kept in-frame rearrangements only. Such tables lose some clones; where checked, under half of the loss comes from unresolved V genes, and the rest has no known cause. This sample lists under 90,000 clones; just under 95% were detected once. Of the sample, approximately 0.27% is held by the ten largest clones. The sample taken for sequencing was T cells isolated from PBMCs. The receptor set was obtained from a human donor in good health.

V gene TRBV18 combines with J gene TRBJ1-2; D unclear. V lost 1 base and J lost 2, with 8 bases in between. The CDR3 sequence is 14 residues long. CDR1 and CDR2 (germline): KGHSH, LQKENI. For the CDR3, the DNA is TGTGCCAGCTCACCACGCGAGAGAAACTATGGCTACACCTTC. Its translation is CASSPRERNYGYTF.

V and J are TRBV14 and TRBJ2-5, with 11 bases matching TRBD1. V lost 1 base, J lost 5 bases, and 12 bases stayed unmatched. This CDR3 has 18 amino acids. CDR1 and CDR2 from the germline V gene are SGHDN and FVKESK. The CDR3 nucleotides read TGTGCCAGCAGCCAAGGCCGGACAGGGGGCACGACTTACGAGACCCAGTACTTC. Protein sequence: CASSQGRTGGTTYETQYF.

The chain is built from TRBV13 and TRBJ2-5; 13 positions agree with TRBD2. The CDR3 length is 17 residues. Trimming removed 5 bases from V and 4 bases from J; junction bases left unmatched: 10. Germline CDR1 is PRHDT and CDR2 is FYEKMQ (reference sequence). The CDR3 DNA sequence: TGTGCCAGCAGCCCCGGACTAGCGGGAGAGTTAGGAGAGACCCAGTACTTC. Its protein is CASSPGLAGELGETQYF.

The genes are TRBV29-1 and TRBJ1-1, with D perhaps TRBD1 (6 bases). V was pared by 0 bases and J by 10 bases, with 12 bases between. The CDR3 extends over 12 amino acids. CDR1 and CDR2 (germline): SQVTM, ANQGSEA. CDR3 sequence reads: CSVEERQVSAFF. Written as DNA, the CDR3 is TGCAGCGTTGAAGAGAGACAGGTTTCAGCTTTCTTT.

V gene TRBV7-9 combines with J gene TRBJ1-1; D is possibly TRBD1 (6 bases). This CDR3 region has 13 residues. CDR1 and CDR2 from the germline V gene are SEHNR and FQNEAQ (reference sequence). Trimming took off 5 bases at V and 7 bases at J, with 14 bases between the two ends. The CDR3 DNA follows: TGTGCCAGCAGCCCACCTGGACAGCTTGAAGCTTTCTTT. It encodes CASSPPGQLEAFF.

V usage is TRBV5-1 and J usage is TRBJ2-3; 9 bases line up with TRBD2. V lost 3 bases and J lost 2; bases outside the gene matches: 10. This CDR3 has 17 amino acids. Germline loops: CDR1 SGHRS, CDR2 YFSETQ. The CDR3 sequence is CASSSILGLADTDTQYF. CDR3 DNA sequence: TGCGCCAGCAGCTCTATACTGGGACTAGCAGACACAGATACGCAGTATTTT.

CDR3 sequence reads: CASMGTGEEDTQYF. In nucleotides, the CDR3 is TGTGCCAGCATGGGGACAGGGGAGGAAGATACGCAGTATTTT. The chain combines TRBV28 with TRBJ2-3, with TRBD1 identical over 10 bases. Germline CDR1 reads MDHEN; CDR2 reads SYDVKM. This CDR3 comprises 14 residues. V gave up 7 bases and J gave up 5 bases; unmatched junction bases: 6.

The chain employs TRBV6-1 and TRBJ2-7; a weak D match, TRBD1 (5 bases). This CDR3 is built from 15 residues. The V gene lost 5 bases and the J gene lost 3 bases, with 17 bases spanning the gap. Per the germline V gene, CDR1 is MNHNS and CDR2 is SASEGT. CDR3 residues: CASSPKSVQVYEQYF. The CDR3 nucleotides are TGTGCCAGCAGTCCTAAGTCAGTACAGGTCTACGAGCAGTACTTC.

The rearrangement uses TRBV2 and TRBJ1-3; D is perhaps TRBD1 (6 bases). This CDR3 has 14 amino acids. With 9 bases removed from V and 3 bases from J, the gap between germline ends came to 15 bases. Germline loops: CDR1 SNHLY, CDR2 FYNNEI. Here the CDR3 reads CASKPGTSGNTIYF. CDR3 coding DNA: TGTGCCAGTAAGCCCGGGACAAGTGGAAACACCATATATTTT. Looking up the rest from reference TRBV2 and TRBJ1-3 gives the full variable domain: EPEVTQTPSHQVTQMGQEVILRCVPISNHLYFYWYRQILGQKVEFLVSFYNNEISEKSEIFDDQFSVERPDGSNFTLKIRSTKLEDSAMYFCASKPGTSGNTIYFGEGSWLTVV.